This section outlines one TCR beta chain sequence together with its context. The CDR3 runs 18 residues. Germline lookup yields CDR1 KGHSH and CDR2 LQKENI. The trim removed 2 bases at V and 0 bases at J, leaving 6 bases unmatched. These data are taken from a study of shared clonotypes between healthy human individuals. On the study more broadly: Donors had three CD4 naive, three CD4 memory, two CD8 naive and one CD8 memory plate apiece.

Repertoires were generated with immunoSEQ multiplex PCR, while TCRdb's copy carries only in-frame clones and drops some. The sample contains some 1,100,000 clones, approximately 78% of which appear only once. The chain uses TRBV18 and TRBJ2-6; 8 nucleotides line up with TRBD2. The TCR sequence derives from a man aged 18 to 30 in good health. Some clones in this sample may be carry-over from other donors' samples. The specimen was memory CD4+ T cells from PBMCs. The sample's subset: CD45RA-negative fraction. CDR3 sequence reads: CASSPEGTRPSGANVLTF. The CDR3, as DNA: TGTGCCAGCTCACCAGAGGGGACTAGACCCTCTGGGGCCAACGTCCTGACTTTC.